This TCR beta chain was identified during a study of radiotherapy plus CTLA-4 blockade in lung cancer. Findings and limits, study-wide: Response was reportedly best predicted by early blood T cell clone dynamics, with interferon-beta. Radiotherapy with ipilimumab was followed by blood expansion of tumor-derived clones.

V lost 1 base to trimming and J lost 5 bases; unmatched junction nucleotides: 6. Germline V gene lookup returns CDR1 MGHRA and CDR2 YSYEKL. The CDR3 is 15 residues long. As to this clone: Antigen unknown.

This table comes from immunoSEQ multiplex PCR, and its TCRdb copy is limited to in-frame clones, with some not included. The sample lists roughly 90,000 clones; 78% were seen once. CTLA-4 blockade using ipilimumab, together with focal radiation, was received by patients with chemo-refractory metastatic non-small-cell lung cancer. This sequence joins TRBV4-1 and TRBJ2-5; 8 positions match TRBD2. The sample here was peripheral blood, taken from a patient treated with radiotherapy plus ipilimumab. The receptor comes from a human donor with non-small cell lung cancer who had a partial response to radiotherapy plus ipilimumab. Some clones in this sample may be carry-over from other donors' samples. CDR3 amino acids: CASSQALIAGETQYF. The CDR3 DNA reads TGCGCCAGCAGCCAAGCCCTCATAGCGGGGGAGACCCAGTACTTC.